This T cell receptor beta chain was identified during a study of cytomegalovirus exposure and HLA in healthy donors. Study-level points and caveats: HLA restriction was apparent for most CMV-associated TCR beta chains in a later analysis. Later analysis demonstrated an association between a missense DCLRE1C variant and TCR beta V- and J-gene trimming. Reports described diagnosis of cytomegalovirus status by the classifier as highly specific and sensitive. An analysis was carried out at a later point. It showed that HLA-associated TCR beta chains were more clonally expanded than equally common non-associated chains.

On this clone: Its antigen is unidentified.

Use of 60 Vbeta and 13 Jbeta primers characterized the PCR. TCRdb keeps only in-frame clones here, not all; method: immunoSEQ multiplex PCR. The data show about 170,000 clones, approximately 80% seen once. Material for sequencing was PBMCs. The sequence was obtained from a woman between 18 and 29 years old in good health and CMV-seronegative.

As DNA, the CDR3 is TGTGCCAGCAGTTATCGTGGACTAGTCTACAATGAGCAGTTCTTC. It encodes CASSYRGLVYNEQFF. The chain links TRBV6-6 to TRBJ2-1, with 7 positions matching TRBD2. The length of the CDR3 is 15 residues. The V and J ends lost 3 bases and 3 bases, in that order; junction bases with no gene match: 5. Germline lookup yields CDR1 MNHNY and CDR2 SVGAGI (reference sequence).